The rows below give T cell receptor beta chains drawn from one sample of a study of T cell repertoires in cytomegalovirus infection. The antigens for these receptors are not known. TCRdb re-called the reads through MiXCR, storing one row per CDR3 protein. The sample consists of 550,000 to 700,000 distinct CDR3 sequences, 40% of them appearing once. Sample: cultured PBMCs, taken from culture after CMV antigen stimulation. Source of these receptors: a human donor in good health (CMV status not recorded). Some clones in this sample may be carry-over from other donors' samples. CDR3s include the opening cysteine and the closing phenylalanine or tryptophan. A D gene is named only where the DNA matches it firmly. For some rows the clone size is stated as once, few or many, or as a class when expanded; others skip it.

.	TRBV20-1	.	TRBJ2-5	CSAPPGSYRAETQYF	TGCAGTGCTCCCCCGGGTAGCTACAGAGCGGAGACCCAGTACTTC
.	TRBV7-2	.	TRBJ2-3	CASSLDWTTDTQYF	TGTGCCAGCAGCTTAGACTGGACGACAGATACGCAGTATTTT
TRBD1	TRBV12-5	few	TRBJ2-3	CASGPGQGETDTQYF	TGTGCTAGTGGCCCGGGACAGGGTGAGACAGATACGCAGTATTTT
TRBD2	TRBV20-1	.	TRBJ2-5	CSAPGLGRQETQYF	TGCAGTGCCCCGGGACTAGGAAGGCAAGAGACCCAGTACTTC
.	TRBV27	.	TRBJ1-1	CASRSPNTEAFF	TGTGCCAGCAGGAGCCCGAACACTGAAGCTTTCTTT
.	TRBV27	once	TRBJ1-5	CASRSLVGGPGPQHF	TGTGCCAGCAGATCTCTCGTTGGGGGGCCGGGGCCCCAGCATTTT
.	TRBV7-8	.	TRBJ2-2	CASSLPLVGPGELFF	TGTGCCAGCAGCTTGCCACTCGTGGGACCCGGGGAGCTGTTTTTT
.	TRBV6-5	.	TRBJ2-5	CASSYGSLETQYF	TGTGCCAGCAGTTACGGCAGTCTAGAGACCCAGTACTTC
.	TRBV7-9	once	TRBJ1-1	CASSDLRGHTEAFF	TGTGCCAGCAGCGACCTCCGGGGCCACACTGAAGCTTTCTTT
.	TRBV2	.	TRBJ2-2	CASTDTGELFF	TGTGCCAGCACAGACACCGGGGAGCTGTTTTTT
.	TRBV11-2	.	TRBJ2-5	CASSLSPPASVRETQYF	TGTGCCAGCAGCTTAAGCCCCCCGGCTAGCGTACGGGAGACCCAGTACTTC
TRBD1	TRBV20-1	.	TRBJ1-1	CSARTPWGGQGSPEAFF	TGCAGTGCTCGCACACCGTGGGGAGGACAGGGCAGTCCTGAAGCTTTCTTT
.	TRBV12-3/TRBV12-4	few	TRBJ2-3	CASSRFGTDTQYF	TGTGCCAGCAGCCGGTTTGGCACAGATACGCAGTATTTT
TRBD2	TRBV7-2	.	TRBJ2-1	CASSQTSGMYNEQFF	TGTGCCAGCAGCCAGACTAGCGGGATGTACAATGAGCAGTTCTTC
.	TRBV2	.	TRBJ1-1	CASKLRDGPTTEAFF	TGTGCCAGCAAATTAAGGGACGGACCGACCACTGAAGCTTTCTTT
.	TRBV7-6	few	TRBJ2-1	CASSLGGASSYNEQFF	TGTGCCAGCAGCTTAGGGGGGGCGAGCTCCTACAATGAGCAGTTCTTC
.	TRBV6-6	few	TRBJ1-5	CASSDPGRGRYQPQHF	TGTGCCAGCAGTGACCCCGGTAGGGGCAGGTATCAGCCCCAGCATTTT
.	TRBV20-1	few	TRBJ1-3	CSAPGGSGNTIYF	TGCAGTGCTCCAGGCGGCTCTGGAAACACCATATATTTT
TRBD2	TRBV27	.	TRBJ2-7	CASSPLKAGADEQYF	TGTGCCAGCAGTCCCCTAAAAGCGGGGGCAGACGAGCAGTACTTC